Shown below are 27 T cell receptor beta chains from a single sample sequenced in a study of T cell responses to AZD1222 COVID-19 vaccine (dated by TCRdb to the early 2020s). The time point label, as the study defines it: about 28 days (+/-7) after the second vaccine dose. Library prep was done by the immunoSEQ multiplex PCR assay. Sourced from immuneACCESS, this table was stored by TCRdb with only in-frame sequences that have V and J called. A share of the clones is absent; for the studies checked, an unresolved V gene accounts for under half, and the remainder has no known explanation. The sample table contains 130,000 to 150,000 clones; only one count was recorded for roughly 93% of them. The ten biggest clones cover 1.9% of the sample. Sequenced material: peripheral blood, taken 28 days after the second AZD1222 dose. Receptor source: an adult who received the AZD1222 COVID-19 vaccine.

CDR3 in DNA: TGTGCCAGCAGCCCGACTAGCGGTCACAATGAGCAGTTCTTC. Its translation: CASSPTSGHNEQFF. J is TRBJ2-1 and V is TRBV5-4; 9 bases are shared with TRBD2. Unmatched junction bases numbered 4, after V lost 4 bases and J lost 5 bases. The length of the CDR3 is 14 residues. Germline V lookup: CDR1 SGHNT, CDR2 YYREEE (reference sequence).

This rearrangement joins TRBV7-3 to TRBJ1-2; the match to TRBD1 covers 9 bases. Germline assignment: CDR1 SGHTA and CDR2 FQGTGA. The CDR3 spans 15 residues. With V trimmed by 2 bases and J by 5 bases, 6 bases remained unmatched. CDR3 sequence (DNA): TGTGCCAGCAGCTTAGGGGACAGGGACCTATATGGCTACACCTTC. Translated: CASSLGDRDLYGYTF.

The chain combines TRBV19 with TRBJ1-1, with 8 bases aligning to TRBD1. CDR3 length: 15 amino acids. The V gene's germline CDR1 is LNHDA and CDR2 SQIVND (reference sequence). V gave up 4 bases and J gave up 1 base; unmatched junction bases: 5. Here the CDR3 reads CASSNLDRANTEAFF. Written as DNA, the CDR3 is TGTGCCAGTAGTAACCTGGACAGGGCGAACACTGAAGCTTTCTTT. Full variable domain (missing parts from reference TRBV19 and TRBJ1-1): DGGITQSPKYLFRKEGQNVTLSCEQNLNHDAMYWYRQDPGQGLRLIYYSQIVNDFQKGDIAEGYSVSREKKESFPLTVTSAQKNPTAFYLCASSNLDRANTEAFFGQGTRLTVV.

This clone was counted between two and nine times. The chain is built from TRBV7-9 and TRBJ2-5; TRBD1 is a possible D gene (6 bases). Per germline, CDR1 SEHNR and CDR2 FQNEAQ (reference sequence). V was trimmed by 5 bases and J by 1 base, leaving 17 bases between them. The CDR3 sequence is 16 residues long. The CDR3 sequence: CASSPGVGNFQETQYF. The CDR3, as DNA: TGTGCCAGCAGCCCAGGGGTCGGGAACTTCCAAGAGACCCAGTACTTC.

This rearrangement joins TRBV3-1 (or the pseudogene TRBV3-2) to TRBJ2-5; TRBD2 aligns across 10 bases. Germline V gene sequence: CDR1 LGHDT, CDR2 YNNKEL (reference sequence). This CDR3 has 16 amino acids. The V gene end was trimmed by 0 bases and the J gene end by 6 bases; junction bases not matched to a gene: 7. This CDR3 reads CASSQEGTSVGKTQYF. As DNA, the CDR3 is TGTGCCAGCAGCCAAGAAGGGACTAGCGTAGGGAAGACCCAGTACTTC.

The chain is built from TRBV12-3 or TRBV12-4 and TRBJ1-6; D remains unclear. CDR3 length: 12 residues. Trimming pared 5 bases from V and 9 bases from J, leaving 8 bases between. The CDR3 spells CASSPSGSPLHF. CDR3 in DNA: TGTGCCAGCAGTCCATCGGGTTCACCCCTCCACTTT.

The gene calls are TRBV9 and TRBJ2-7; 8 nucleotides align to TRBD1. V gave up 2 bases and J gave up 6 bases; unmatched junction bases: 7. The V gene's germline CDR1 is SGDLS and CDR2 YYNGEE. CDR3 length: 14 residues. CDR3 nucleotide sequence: TGTGCCAGCAGCGTTGGGACAGGAGCGGGCGAGCAGTACTTC. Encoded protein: CASSVGTGAGEQYF.

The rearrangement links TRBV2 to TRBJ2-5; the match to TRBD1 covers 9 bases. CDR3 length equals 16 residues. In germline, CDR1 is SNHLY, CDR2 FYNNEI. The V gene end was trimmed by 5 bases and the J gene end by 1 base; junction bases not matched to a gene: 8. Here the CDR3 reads CASSPRQGVIQETQYF. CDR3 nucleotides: TGTGCCAGCAGTCCTCGACAGGGGGTGATCCAAGAGACCCAGTACTTC.

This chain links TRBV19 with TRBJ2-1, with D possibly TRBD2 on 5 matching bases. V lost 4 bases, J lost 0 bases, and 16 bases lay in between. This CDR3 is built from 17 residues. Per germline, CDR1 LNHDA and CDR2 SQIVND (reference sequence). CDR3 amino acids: CASSNKRAGGSYNEQFF. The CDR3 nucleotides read TGTGCCAGTAGTAATAAGAGGGCCGGCGGCTCCTACAATGAGCAGTTCTTC.

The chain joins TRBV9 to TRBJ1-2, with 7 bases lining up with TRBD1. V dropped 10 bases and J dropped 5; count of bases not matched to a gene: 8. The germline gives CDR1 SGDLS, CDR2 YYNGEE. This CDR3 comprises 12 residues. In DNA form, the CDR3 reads TGTGCCTCAGCGGGACAGACATATGGCTACACCTTC. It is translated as CASAGQTYGYTF. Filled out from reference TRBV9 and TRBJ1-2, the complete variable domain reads DSGVTQTPKHLITATGQRVTLRCSPRSGDLSVYWYQQSLDQGLQFLIQYYNGEERAKGNILERFSAQQFPDLHSELNLSSLELGDSALYFCASAGQTYGYTFGSGTRLTVV.

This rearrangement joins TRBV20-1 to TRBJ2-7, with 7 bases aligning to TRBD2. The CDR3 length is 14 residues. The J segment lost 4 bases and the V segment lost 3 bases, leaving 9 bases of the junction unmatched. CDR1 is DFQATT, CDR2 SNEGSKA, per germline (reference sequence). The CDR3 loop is CSASMRGGIYEQYF. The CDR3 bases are TGCAGTGCTAGTATGCGCGGGGGAATTTACGAGCAGTACTTC.

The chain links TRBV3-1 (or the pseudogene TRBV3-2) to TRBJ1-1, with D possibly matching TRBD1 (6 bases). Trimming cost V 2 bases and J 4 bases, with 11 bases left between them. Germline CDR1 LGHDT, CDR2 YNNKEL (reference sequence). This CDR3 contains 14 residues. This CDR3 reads CASSQTGQGTEAFF. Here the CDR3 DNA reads TGTGCCAGCAGCCAAACGGGACAAGGCACTGAAGCTTTCTTT.

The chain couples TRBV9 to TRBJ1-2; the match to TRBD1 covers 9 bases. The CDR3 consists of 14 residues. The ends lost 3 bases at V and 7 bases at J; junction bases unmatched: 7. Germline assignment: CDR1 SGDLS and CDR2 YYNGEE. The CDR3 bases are TGTGCCAGCAGCGACACAGGGGGCTGGAGTGGCTACACCTTC. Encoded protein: CASSDTGGWSGYTF.

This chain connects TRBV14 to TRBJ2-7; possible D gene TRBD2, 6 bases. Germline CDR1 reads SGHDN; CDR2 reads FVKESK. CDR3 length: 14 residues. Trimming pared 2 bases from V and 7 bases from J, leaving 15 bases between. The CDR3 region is CASSQRPGAGEQYF. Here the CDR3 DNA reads TGTGCCAGCAGCCAACGACCTGGGGCGGGAGAGCAGTACTTC.

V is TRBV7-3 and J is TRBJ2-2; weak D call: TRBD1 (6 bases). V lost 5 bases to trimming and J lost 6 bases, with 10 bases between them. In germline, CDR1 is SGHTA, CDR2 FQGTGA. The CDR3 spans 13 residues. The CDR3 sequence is CASSQQGSGELFF. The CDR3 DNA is TGTGCCAGCAGCCAACAGGGTTCCGGGGAGCTGTTTTTT. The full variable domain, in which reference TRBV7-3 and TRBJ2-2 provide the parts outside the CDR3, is GAGVSQTPSNKVTEKGKYVELRCDPISGHTALYWYRQSLGQGPEFLIYFQGTGAADDSGLPNDRFFAVRPEGSVSTLKIQRTERGDSAVYLCASSQQGSGELFFGEGSRLTVL.

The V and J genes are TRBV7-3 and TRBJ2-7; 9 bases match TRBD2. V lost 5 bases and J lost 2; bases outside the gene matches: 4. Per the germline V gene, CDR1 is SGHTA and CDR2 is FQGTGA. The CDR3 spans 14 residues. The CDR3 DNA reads TGTGCCAGCAGCCAGACTAGCGGAACCTACGAGCAGTACTTC. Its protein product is CASSQTSGTYEQYF.

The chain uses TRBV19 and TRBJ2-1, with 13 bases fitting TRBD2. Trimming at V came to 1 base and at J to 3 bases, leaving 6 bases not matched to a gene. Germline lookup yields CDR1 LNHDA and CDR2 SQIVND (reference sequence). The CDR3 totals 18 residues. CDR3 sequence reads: CASSIGLLAGGRYNEQFF. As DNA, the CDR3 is TGTGCCAGTAGTATAGGTCTACTAGCGGGAGGGCGCTACAATGAGCAGTTCTTC.

CDR3 region: CASSDRYTEAFF. The CDR3 coding sequence is TGTGCCAGCAGCGACCGCTACACTGAAGCTTTCTTT. This chain uses TRBV11-2 with TRBJ1-1; D is unresolved. This CDR3 spans 12 amino acids. Per germline, CDR1 SGHAT and CDR2 FQNNGV. The V gene lost 5 bases and the J gene lost 3 bases, with 7 bases spanning the gap.

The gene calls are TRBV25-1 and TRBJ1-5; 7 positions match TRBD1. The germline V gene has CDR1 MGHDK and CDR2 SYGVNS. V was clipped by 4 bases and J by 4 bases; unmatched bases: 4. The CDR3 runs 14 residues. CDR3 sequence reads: CASSGGQANQPQHF. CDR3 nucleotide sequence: TGTGCCAGCAGTGGCGGACAGGCTAATCAGCCCCAGCATTTT.

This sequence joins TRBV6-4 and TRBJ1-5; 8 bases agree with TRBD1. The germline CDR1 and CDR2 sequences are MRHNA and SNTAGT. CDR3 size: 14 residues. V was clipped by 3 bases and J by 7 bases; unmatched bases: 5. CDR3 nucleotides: TGTGCCAGCAGTGATCAGGGGGCCGAACAGCCCCAGCATTTT. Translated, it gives CASSDQGAEQPQHF.

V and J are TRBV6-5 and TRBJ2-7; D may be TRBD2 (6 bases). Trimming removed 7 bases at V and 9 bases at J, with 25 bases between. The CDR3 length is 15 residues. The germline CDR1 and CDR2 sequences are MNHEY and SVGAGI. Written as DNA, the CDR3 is TGTGCCAGCAAATCTGTCGGCGGGGCCCTACGAGGGCAGTACTTC. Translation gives CASKSVGGALRGQYF.

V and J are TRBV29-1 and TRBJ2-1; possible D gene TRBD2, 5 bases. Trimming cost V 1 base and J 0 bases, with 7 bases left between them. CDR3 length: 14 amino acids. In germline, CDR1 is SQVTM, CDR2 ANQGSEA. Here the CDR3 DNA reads TGCAGCGTTGAAGGAGGGAGCTCCTACAATGAGCAGTTCTTC. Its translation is CSVEGGSSYNEQFF.

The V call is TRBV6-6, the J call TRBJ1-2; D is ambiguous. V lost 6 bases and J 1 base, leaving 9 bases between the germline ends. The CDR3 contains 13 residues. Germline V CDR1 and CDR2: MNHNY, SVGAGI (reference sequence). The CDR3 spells CASSPGVNYGYTF. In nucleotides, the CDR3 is TGTGCCAGCAGCCCGGGAGTTAACTATGGCTACACCTTC.

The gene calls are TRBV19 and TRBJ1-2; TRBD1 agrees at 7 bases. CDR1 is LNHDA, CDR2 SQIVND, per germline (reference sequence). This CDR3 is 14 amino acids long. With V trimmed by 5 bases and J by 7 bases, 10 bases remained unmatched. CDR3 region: CASSLRTGYLGYTF. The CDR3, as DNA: TGTGCCAGTAGTTTAAGGACAGGCTACCTTGGCTACACCTTC.

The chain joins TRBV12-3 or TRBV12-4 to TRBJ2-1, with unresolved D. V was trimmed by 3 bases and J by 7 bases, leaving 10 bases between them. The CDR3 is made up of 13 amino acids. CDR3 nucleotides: TGTGCCAGCAGTTTTTACCCTGGGAATGAGCAGTTCTTC. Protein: CASSFYPGNEQFF.

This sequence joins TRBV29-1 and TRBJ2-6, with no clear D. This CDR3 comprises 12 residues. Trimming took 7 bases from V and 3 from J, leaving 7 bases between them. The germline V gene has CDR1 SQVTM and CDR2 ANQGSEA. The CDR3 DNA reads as TGCAGCGCCCGTTATGGGGCCAACGTCCTGACTTTC. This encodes CSARYGANVLTF.

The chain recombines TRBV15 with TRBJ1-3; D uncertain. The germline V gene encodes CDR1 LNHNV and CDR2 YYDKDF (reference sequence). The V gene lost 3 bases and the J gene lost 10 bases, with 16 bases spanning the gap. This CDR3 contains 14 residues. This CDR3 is CATSSSRNVGTIYF. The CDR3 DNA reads TGTGCCACCAGCAGTTCCAGGAACGTGGGGACCATATATTTT.